There are a few counts of the clone carrying this T cell receptor beta chain. Its target is not known. This sample also contains other DNA sequences that code for the same CDR3. This specimen comes from a study of shared clonotypes between healthy human individuals. Study summary: Per-donor plates numbered three CD4 naive, three CD4 memory, two CD8 naive and one CD8 memory. Study observations and caveats: Incomplete sequencing of sorted subsets was indicated by rarefaction despite large depth. Enrolling few donors narrowed the genetic and exposure-history diversity that was represented.

This CDR3 comprises 15 residues. The V end lost 2 bases, the J end lost 0 bases, and 9 bases lay between the germline ends. Germline values: CDR1 SGHTA, CDR2 FQGNSA. Per sorted-subset replicate PCR, input was about 180 ng DNA, representing about 30,000 T cell genomes. Produced via immunoSEQ multiplex PCR; TCRdb's table is partial and in-frame only. The data contain some 2 million clones, 85% to 95% of them singletons. This sequence originates from a man between 18 and 29 years old in good health. The sequenced sample was naive CD4+ T cells sorted from blood. Subset given: CD45RA+ positively selected. The V call is TRBV7-2, the J call TRBJ2-3; weak D call: TRBD2 (7 bases). CDR3: CASSLSGTSTDTQYF. The DNA for the CDR3 is TGTGCCAGCAGCTTAAGCGGGACAAGCACAGATACGCAGTATTTT. The full variable domain, completed using reference TRBV7-2 and TRBJ2-3, is GAGVSQSPSNKVTEKGKDVELRCDPISGHTALYWYRQSLGQGLEFLIYFQGNSAPDKSGLPSDRFSAERTGGSVSTLTIQRTQQEDSAVYLCASSLSGTSTDTQYFGPGTRLTVL.